The 15 T cell receptor beta chains given below trace back to one sample, sequenced in a study of graft-versus-host responses after intestinal transplantation (dated by TCRdb to the early 2020s). Library construction relied on the immunoSEQ multiplex PCR assay. What TCRdb holds here is the immuneACCESS table cut down to in-frame rearrangements. Part of the clones is not present; checked against another copy, under half of the missing clones reflect an unresolved V gene, and the others are unexplained. Counted in this sample were roughly 15,000 clones; around two fifths of them appeared once. The biggest ten clones account for approximately 15% of the sample. Per the publication, the time point label means: cells obtained before transplantation from donor or recipient. In mixed lymphocyte reactions, approximately 200,000 CFSE-labeled pre-transplant responders were plated with approximately 200,000 irradiated violet-dye-labeled stimulators and cultured for about 6 days.

The sequencing here drew on alloreactive CD8+ T cells from a mixed lymphocyte reaction culture, taken before intestinal transplant. The sample's cell subset or site label is to be understood as: CFSE-low proliferating T cells sorted from approximately 6-day pre-transplant mixed lymphocyte reaction (GvH or HvG direction). Every receptor here comes from a human patient who received an intestinal transplant.

This clone was counted only a few times. The chain joins TRBV6-6 to TRBJ2-5; D gene unclear. The CDR3 covers 14 residues. V was pared by 1 base and J by 4 bases, with 10 bases between. From germline, CDR1 is MNHNY and CDR2 SVGAGI (reference sequence). CDR3: CASSYLGERETQYF. DNA of the CDR3: TGTGCCAGCAGTTACTTGGGTGAGCGAGAGACCCAGTACTTC.

This clone was counted a few times. The chain uses TRBV15 and TRBJ2-5; 8 nucleotides line up with TRBD1. Germline-derived CDR1 and CDR2 are LNHNV and YYDKDF (reference sequence). The CDR3 runs 15 residues. The trim removed 0 bases at V and 11 bases at J, leaving 11 bases unmatched. CDR3 in amino acids: CATSRDLGQGVPQYF. The CDR3 DNA reads TGTGCCACCAGCAGAGATTTAGGACAGGGAGTACCTCAGTACTTC.

The chain uses TRBV2 and TRBJ1-4; 7 nucleotides agree with TRBD1. Germline CDR1 and CDR2: SNHLY and FYNNEI. The CDR3 has 14 amino acids. V shed 6 bases and J 6 bases; nucleotides not matched to a gene: 7. CDR3 DNA sequence: TGTGCCAGCAGCCAACAAGGGACAGATGAAAAACTGTTTTTT. It encodes CASSQQGTDEKLFF.

This clone has a handful of counts. This chain's CDR3 is CASSLEQGVYNEQFF. The CDR3 bases are TGCGCCAGCAGCTTGGAACAGGGGGTCTACAATGAGCAGTTCTTC. The chain recombines TRBV5-1 with TRBJ2-1, with 8 bases matching TRBD1. V was clipped by 0 bases and J by 3 bases; unmatched bases: 2. CDR1 is SGHRS, CDR2 YFSETQ, per germline. CDR3 length: 15 residues.

This clone was detected only a few times. V usage is TRBV7-6 and J usage is TRBJ2-7, with TRBD2 identical over 9 bases. V lost 5 bases to trimming and J lost 1 base; unmatched junction nucleotides: 12. CDR3 length equals 17 residues. Germline CDR1 and CDR2: SGHVS and FNYEAQ. The CDR3 DNA follows: TGTGCCAGCAGCCCCCTCGGGGGACTAGCCGATTCCTACGAGCAGTACTTC. Its protein product is CASSPLGGLADSYEQYF.

J is TRBJ2-7 and V is TRBV28, with 11 positions matching TRBD2. The CDR3 contains 15 residues. The junction had 7 bases not matched to a gene; V was cut back by 6 bases and J by 3 bases. CDR1 MDHEN and CDR2 SYDVKM come from the germline V gene. CDR3 DNA: TGTGCCAGCAGGGACACCGGGACTAGCGGCTACGAGCAGTACTTC. It specifies CASRDTGTSGYEQYF. Drawing the rest from reference TRBV28 and TRBJ2-7, the complete variable domain is DVKVTQSSRYLVKRTGEKVFLECVQDMDHENMFWYRQDPGLGLRLIYFSYDVKMKEKGDIPEGYSVSREKKERFSLILESASTNQTSMYLCASRDTGTSGYEQYFGPGTRLTVT.

The table lists this clone with a few counts. This chain's CDR3 is CASSTDPVEFGYTF. CDR3 DNA sequence: TGTGCCAGCAGCACAGACCCAGTCGAATTTGGCTACACCTTC. The V call is TRBV7-8, the J call TRBJ1-2; D is unresolved. The CDR3 loop spans 14 amino acids. V gave up 5 bases and J gave up 7 bases, with 17 bases separating them. Per germline, CDR1 SGHVS and CDR2 FQNEAQ.

V and J are TRBV2 and TRBJ1-2; tentatively, D is TRBD1 (6 bases). Deletions cut 7 bases from V and 2 bases from J, with 17 bases between. This CDR3 region has 15 residues. The germline V gene encodes CDR1 SNHLY and CDR2 FYNNEI. CDR3 DNA sequence: TGTGCCAGCATCCGCCCTGGGGGCCTAAACTATGGCTACACCTTC. It is translated as CASIRPGGLNYGYTF.

This rearrangement joins TRBV5-5 to TRBJ2-2; D gene ambiguous. Germline lookup yields CDR1 SGHKS and CDR2 YYEKEE (reference sequence). The CDR3 is made up of 13 amino acids. Trimming pared 4 bases from V and 7 bases from J, leaving 11 bases between. The CDR3 loop reads CASSLPLVGELFF. As DNA, the CDR3 is TGTGCCAGCAGCCTTCCCCTCGTCGGGGAGCTGTTTTTT.

This clone appeared many times. This chain joins TRBV2 and TRBJ1-1; D is unresolved. Germline-derived CDR1 and CDR2 are SNHLY and FYNNEI. Trimming pared 5 bases from V and 1 base from J, leaving 8 bases between. The CDR3 contains 13 residues. The CDR3 DNA sequence: TGTGCCAGCAGTACCCCAGGGAACACTGAAGCTTTCTTT. Translation: CASSTPGNTEAFF.

The V gene is TRBV29-1, the J gene TRBJ2-7, with D unclear. Germline V lookup: CDR1 SQVTM, CDR2 ANQGSEA. With 6 bases removed from V and 0 bases from J, the gap between germline ends came to 15 bases. The CDR3 consists of 14 residues. CDR3 DNA sequence: TGCAGCGTCCGACACCAGGAAGGCTCCTACGAGCAGTACTTC. Protein product: CSVRHQEGSYEQYF.

This clone is classed as medium-sized. The rearrangement uses TRBV30 and TRBJ2-7; D is possibly TRBD1 (6 bases). The germline CDR1 and CDR2 sequences are GTSNPN and SVGIG (reference sequence). Deletions cut 0 bases from V and 2 bases from J, with 11 bases between. The CDR3 is made up of 14 amino acids. The CDR3 DNA reads TGTGCCTGGAGTGTACTTGGGGGCCCCTACGAGCAGTACTTC. Protein sequence: CAWSVLGGPYEQYF.

The CDR3 is CASSQDPGLPYNEQFF. The CDR3 nucleotides read TGCGCCAGCAGCCAAGATCCAGGGCTCCCCTACAATGAGCAGTTCTTC. The chain joins TRBV4-1 to TRBJ2-1; the D gene is possibly TRBD1 (5 bases). V lost 0 bases to trimming and J lost 2 bases, with 11 bases between them. CDR1 and CDR2 (germline): MGHRA, YSYEKL. The CDR3 runs to 16 residues.

CDR3 protein: CASSLGGRVEQYF. The DNA for the CDR3 is TGTGCCAGCAGCTTAGGGGGGAGGGTCGAGCAGTATTTT. The rearrangement links TRBV7-9 to TRBJ2-3; 7 positions match TRBD2. V trimming: 1 base; J trimming: 11 bases; junction bases outside the gene matches: 6. This CDR3 is 13 amino acids long. The germline CDR1 and CDR2 sequences are SEHNR and FQNEAQ (reference sequence).

CDR3 region: CASSVDRQGYTEAFF. CDR3 DNA sequence: TGTGCCAGCAGCGTAGACCGACAGGGTTACACTGAAGCTTTCTTT. The V call is TRBV9, the J call TRBJ1-1, with 7 bases identical to TRBD1. V gave up 0 bases and J gave up 3 bases; unmatched junction bases: 5. This CDR3 spans 15 amino acids. The germline CDR1 and CDR2 sequences are SGDLS and YYNGEE.